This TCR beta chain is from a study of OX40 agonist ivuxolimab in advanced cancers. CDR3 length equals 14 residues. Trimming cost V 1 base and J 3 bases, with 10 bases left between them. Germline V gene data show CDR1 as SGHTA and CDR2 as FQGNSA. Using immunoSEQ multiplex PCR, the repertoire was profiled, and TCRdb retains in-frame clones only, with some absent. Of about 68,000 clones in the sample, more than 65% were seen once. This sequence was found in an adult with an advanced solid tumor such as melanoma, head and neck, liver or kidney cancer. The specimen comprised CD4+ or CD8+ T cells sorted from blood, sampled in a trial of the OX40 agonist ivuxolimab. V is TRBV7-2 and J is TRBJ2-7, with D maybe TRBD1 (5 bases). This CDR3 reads CASSLGGQGYEQYF. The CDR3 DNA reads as TGTGCCAGCAGCTTAGGAGGTCAGGGCTACGAGCAGTACTTC.